The 26 T cell receptor beta chains below come from one sample, sequenced in a study. TCRdb reanalysed the RT-PCR reads using MiXCR and keeps one entry per CDR3 protein. The sample holds about 700,000 distinct CDR3 sequences, 12% to 15% seen once. The sample comprised memory CD4+ T cells from blood. All receptors come from a female donor in good health, serving as a healthy control.

This clonotype was recorded at least ten times. V and J are TRBV27 and TRBJ2-7; 9 bases match TRBD2. V gave up 7 bases and J gave up 2 bases; unmatched junction bases: 9. The CDR3 contains 15 residues. Looked up from germline, CDR1 is MNHEY and CDR2 is SMNVEV (reference sequence). The DNA for the CDR3 is TGTGCCAGCACCAATAGCGGGAGAGGGCCCTACGAGCAGTACTTC. Encoded protein: CASTNSGRGPYEQYF.

The sample holds many counts of this clonotype. The CDR3, as DNA: TGCGCCACCCAACAGGAACCAGGGTCAGGGGGTTCCTACGAGCAGTACTTC. Translating it yields CATQQEPGSGGSYEQYF. This sequence joins TRBV5-1 and TRBJ2-7, with TRBD1 matching 7 bases. The V gene's germline CDR1 is SGHRS and CDR2 YFSETQ. V gave up 9 bases and J gave up 1 base; unmatched junction bases: 19. The CDR3 contains 17 residues.

This clonotype was seen at least ten times. V is TRBV7-2 and J is TRBJ2-7; 14 nucleotides agree with TRBD2. The trim removed 5 bases at V and 6 bases at J, leaving 3 bases unmatched. Germline lookup yields CDR1 SGHTA and CDR2 FQGNSA. CDR3 length equals 14 residues. CDR3 sequence: CASSGLAGGSEQYF. The DNA of the CDR3 is TGTGCCAGCAGCGGACTAGCGGGAGGCAGCGAGCAGTACTTC.

This clonotype showed up many times. The chain uses TRBV20-1 and TRBJ1-1; the match to TRBD1 covers 8 bases. V shed 0 bases, J shed 4 bases, and the junction held 7 bases outside the gene matches. Germline V gene sequence: CDR1 DFQATT, CDR2 SNEGSKA (reference sequence). The CDR3 consists of 15 residues. The CDR3 is CSARDLDRVATEAFF. For the CDR3, the DNA is TGCAGTGCTAGAGATTTGGACAGGGTAGCCACTGAAGCTTTCTTT.

This clonotype was seen ten or more times. The V gene is TRBV6-5, the J gene TRBJ2-7, with a weak D call TRBD1 (5 bases). Per the germline V gene, CDR1 is MNHEY and CDR2 is SVGAGI. There are 12 residues in the CDR3. V dropped 4 bases and J dropped 3 bases, with 7 bases sitting between them. Here the CDR3 reads CASSFTGYEQYF. The CDR3, as DNA: TGTGCCAGCAGTTTTACAGGCTACGAGCAGTACTTC.

This clonotype was recorded a few times. The rearrangement joins TRBV29-1 to TRBJ1-2, with a possible D match to TRBD1 (5 bases). Per the germline V gene, CDR1 is SQVTM and CDR2 is ANQGSEA. The V gene lost 0 bases and the J gene lost 4 bases, with 9 bases spanning the gap. The CDR3 covers 13 residues. The CDR3 sequence: CSVEETVSYGYTF. Written as DNA, the CDR3 is TGCAGCGTTGAAGAGACAGTCTCCTATGGCTACACCTTC.

This clonotype was seen more than once but under ten times. This chain connects TRBV6-1 to TRBJ1-1; the match to TRBD1 covers 7 bases. The CDR3 runs 15 residues. With 4 bases clipped from V and 3 bases from J, the junction kept 8 bases outside the gene matches. Germline V lookup: CDR1 MNHNS, CDR2 SASEGT. This CDR3 is CASSARAQGDTEAFF. In nucleotides, the CDR3 is TGTGCCAGCAGTGCCCGGGCCCAGGGGGACACTGAAGCTTTCTTT.

This clonotype was detected only a few times. The DNA of the CDR3 is TGTGCCAGCAGGGGCAGGGACACCGGGGAGCTGTTTTTT. Translation gives CASRGRDTGELFF. The V and J genes are TRBV25-1 and TRBJ2-2; possible D gene TRBD1, 5 bases. Germline V gene lookup returns CDR1 MGHDK and CDR2 SYGVNS. The CDR3 loop spans 13 amino acids. V was clipped by 6 bases and J by 3 bases, with 8 bases between them. Variable domain in full (rest from reference TRBV25-1 and TRBJ2-2): EADIYQTPRYLVIGTGKKITLECSQTMGHDKMYWYQQDPGMELHLIHYSYGVNSTEKGDLSSESTVSRIRTEHFPLTLESARPSHTSQYLCASRGRDTGELFFGEGSRLTVL.

This clonotype was seen a few times. This chain links TRBV29-1 with TRBJ1-2, with 7 bases that match TRBD1. V was clipped by 5 bases and J by 5 bases; unmatched bases: 11. Germline assignment: CDR1 SQVTM and CDR2 ANQGSEA. This CDR3 is 14 amino acids long. The chain's CDR3 is CSVNTGTAPYGYTF. DNA for the CDR3: TGCAGCGTTAATACCGGGACAGCACCTTATGGCTACACCTTC.

This clonotype occurred a few times. This chain uses TRBV5-1 with TRBJ2-5, with 9 bases matching TRBD2. Germline values: CDR1 SGHRS, CDR2 YFSETQ. V lost 5 bases to trimming and J lost 4 bases; unmatched junction nucleotides: 12. The CDR3 loop spans 16 amino acids. The CDR3 nucleotides are TGCGCCAGCAGTGCCGGGACTAGCTCTGTCGGAGAGACCCAGTACTTC. This sequence encodes CASSAGTSSVGETQYF.

J is TRBJ2-2 and V is TRBV29-1; 9 nucleotides line up with TRBD1. Germline assignment: CDR1 SQVTM and CDR2 ANQGSEA. V shed 3 bases and J 6 bases; nucleotides not matched to a gene: 5. There are 14 residues in the CDR3. CDR3 nucleotide sequence: TGCAGCGTTGAGGGCAGACAGGGGGCCGGGGAGCTGTTTTTT. It encodes CSVEGRQGAGELFF.

This clonotype was counted only a few times. The rearrangement uses TRBV5-1 and TRBJ2-1; 7 bases agree with TRBD1. The V segment lost 4 bases and the J segment 5 bases; nucleotides outside the gene matches: 6. Germline loops: CDR1 SGHRS, CDR2 YFSETQ. The CDR3 is 14 amino acids. CDR3 nucleotide sequence: TGCGCCAGCAGCACATCGGACAGGCACAATGAGCAGTTCTTC. Its protein is CASSTSDRHNEQFF.

This clonotype was counted many times. The chain has TRBV6-5 and TRBJ1-2, with 7 bases lining up with TRBD1. Germline V gives CDR1 MNHEY, CDR2 SVGAGI. V dropped 6 bases and J dropped 7; count of bases not matched to a gene: 8. This CDR3 comprises 13 residues. The CDR3 DNA sequence: TGTGCCAGCAGCCCCGGGACAGCGGGTGGCTACACCTTC. This sequence encodes CASSPGTAGGYTF.

This clonotype has ten or more counts. The gene calls are TRBV20-1 and TRBJ2-7; perhaps TRBD2 as D (6 bases). Trimming stripped 0 bases from V and 5 bases from J, with 14 bases between. The CDR3 spans 14 residues. Germline V gives CDR1 DFQATT, CDR2 SNEGSKA (reference sequence). CDR3 in DNA: TGCAGTGCTAGAGATGGAACTAGCTGGGACGAGCAGTACTTC. The encoded protein is CSARDGTSWDEQYF.

This clonotype was recorded a few times. The genes are TRBV10-2 and TRBJ2-3, with TRBD2 matching over 9 bases. Germline loops: CDR1 WSHSY, CDR2 SAAADI. The CDR3 sequence is 19 residues long. With V trimmed by 7 bases and J by 2 bases, 19 bases remained unmatched. As DNA, the CDR3 is TGCGCCAGCACATCAGCGGGTAGCGGGGGTCCCGGGACCACAGATACGCAGTATTTT. Its protein product is CASTSAGSGGPGTTDTQYF.

This clonotype was observed at least ten times. The chain recombines TRBV20-1 with TRBJ2-7; D possibly uses TRBD1 or TRBD2 (6 bases each). There are 15 residues in the CDR3. Per germline, CDR1 DFQATT and CDR2 SNEGSKA (reference sequence). V gave up 3 bases and J gave up 2 bases, with 17 bases separating them. The chain's CDR3 is CSASRGGNDPYEQYF. DNA of the CDR3: TGCAGTGCTAGCAGGGGCGGGAACGACCCCTACGAGCAGTACTTC.

By its share, this clonotype is medium-sized. The chain has TRBV18 and TRBJ2-3; no definite D call. The length of the CDR3 is 14 residues. V was pared by 1 base and J by 5 bases, with 10 bases between. The V gene's germline CDR1 is KGHSH and CDR2 LQKENI. The CDR3 DNA reads as TGTGCCAGCTCACCACTCGGAACCGGAGATACGCAGTATTTT. Its translation: CASSPLGTGDTQYF.

This clonotype was counted a few times. The chain joins TRBV20-1 to TRBJ1-6; possible D gene TRBD1, 6 bases. This CDR3 is built from 14 residues. CDR1 and CDR2 (germline): DFQATT, SNEGSKA (reference sequence). V dropped 6 bases and J dropped 7 bases, with 16 bases sitting between them. The CDR3 reads CSARGGPGNSPLHF. The CDR3, as DNA: TGCAGTGCCAGGGGAGGGCCAGGAAATTCACCCCTCCACTTT.

The genes are TRBV15 and TRBJ1-2; the D gene is possibly TRBD1 (5 bases). The germline V gene encodes CDR1 LNHNV and CDR2 YYDKDF (reference sequence). V shed 0 bases and J shed 8 bases, with 13 bases lying between them. The CDR3 contains 14 residues. In DNA, the CDR3 is TGTGCCACCAGCAGAGATCAAGGGGTTCGGGGCTACACCTTC. Translation gives CATSRDQGVRGYTF.

This clonotype turned up a few times. The chain combines TRBV7-2 with TRBJ2-2; D unresolved. Trimming pared 5 bases from V and 6 bases from J, leaving 7 bases between. Germline V gene lookup returns CDR1 SGHTA and CDR2 FQGNSA. This CDR3 comprises 12 residues. CDR3 sequence reads: CASSTYAGELFF. The CDR3 DNA is TGTGCCAGCAGCACATATGCCGGGGAGCTGTTTTTT.

The CDR3 sequence is CASREIRDKRAQYF. The CDR3 DNA is TGTGCCAGCAGAGAGATTCGGGACAAAAGGGCCCAGTACTTC. This chain connects TRBV6-1 to TRBJ2-5; weak D call: TRBD1 (6 bases). The CDR3 sequence is 14 residues long. V was trimmed by 6 bases and J by 9 bases, leaving 20 bases between them. Germline assignment: CDR1 MNHNS and CDR2 SASEGT.

A note on this clonotype: The conserved phenylalanine or tryptophan normally closing the CDR3 is absent here, so this likely arose from a read error. The DNA is left out, because the CDR3 cannot be placed on it with certainty; the CDR3 is given as TCRdb lists it. The V and J genes are TRBV29-1 and TRBJ2-1; no DNA check was done on the table's D call, TRBD2. The CDR3 spans 10 residues, counting both ends. Germline V CDR1 and CDR2: SQVTM, ANQGSEA. CDR3 loop: CSVEGTSGAI.

The J gene is TRBJ2-1, the V gene TRBV7-2; TRBD2 is a possible D gene (6 bases). The CDR3 spans 13 residues. From germline, CDR1 is SGHTA and CDR2 FQGNSA. V shed 1 base and J shed 12 bases, with 13 bases lying between them. The CDR3 region is CASSLVLRGGQFF. The CDR3 bases are TGTGCCAGCAGCTTAGTCCTTAGGGGAGGGCAGTTCTTC.

CDR3 residues: CASRGPWIAGELFF. As DNA, the CDR3 is TGTGCCAGCAGAGGGCCCTGGATCGCCGGGGAGCTGTTTTTT. The rearrangement uses TRBV6-2 or TRBV6-3 and TRBJ2-2; D gene unclear. V lost 6 bases and J 6 bases, leaving 14 bases between the germline ends. The CDR3 loop spans 14 amino acids. In germline, CDR1 is MNHEY, CDR2 SVGEGT.

V and J are TRBV7-9 and TRBJ2-1; D might be TRBD2 (6 bases). The CDR3 has 16 amino acids. V lost 0 bases and J lost 6, with 15 bases in between. CDR1 SEHNR and CDR2 FQNEAQ come from the germline V gene (reference sequence). The CDR3 spells CASSLARHPGGNEQFF. The CDR3 coding sequence is TGTGCCAGCAGCTTAGCCCGACACCCCGGGGGCAATGAGCAGTTCTTC. The whole variable domain, remainder taken from reference TRBV7-9 and TRBJ2-1, is DTGVSQNPRHKITKRGQNVTFRCDPISEHNRLYWYRQTLGQGPEFLTYFQNEAQLEKSRLLSDRFSAERPKGSFSTLEIQRTEQGDSAMYLCASSLARHPGGNEQFFGPGTRLTVL.

The CDR3 DNA sequence: TGTGCCAGCAGCTTAGTTACAGCGAACACTGAAGCTTTCTTT. Translated: CASSLVTANTEAFF. The V call is TRBV11-1, the J call TRBJ1-1; D remains unclear. This CDR3 has 14 amino acids. Trimming removed 1 base at V and 1 base at J, with 7 bases between. The V gene's germline CDR1 is SGHAT and CDR2 FQDESV (reference sequence). The entire variable domain, with the rest obtained from reference TRBV11-1 and TRBJ1-1, is as follows: EAEVAQSPRYKITEKSQAVAFWCDPISGHATLYWYRQILGQGPELLVQFQDESVVDDSQLPKDRFSAERLKGVDSTLKIQPAELGDSAMYLCASSLVTANTEAFFGQGTRLTVV.